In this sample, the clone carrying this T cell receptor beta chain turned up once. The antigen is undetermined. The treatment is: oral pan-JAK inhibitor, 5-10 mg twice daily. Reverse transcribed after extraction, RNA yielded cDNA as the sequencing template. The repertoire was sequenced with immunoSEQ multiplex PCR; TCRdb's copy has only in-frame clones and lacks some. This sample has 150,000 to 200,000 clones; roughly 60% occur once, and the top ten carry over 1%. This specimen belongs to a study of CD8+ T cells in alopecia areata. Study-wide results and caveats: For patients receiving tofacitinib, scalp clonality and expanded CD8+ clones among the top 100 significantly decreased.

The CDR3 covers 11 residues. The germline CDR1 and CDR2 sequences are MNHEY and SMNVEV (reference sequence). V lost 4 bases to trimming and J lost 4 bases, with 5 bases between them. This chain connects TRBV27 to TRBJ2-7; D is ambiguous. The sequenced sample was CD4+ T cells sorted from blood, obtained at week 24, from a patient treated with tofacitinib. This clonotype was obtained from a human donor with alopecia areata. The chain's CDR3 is CASSSGYEQYF. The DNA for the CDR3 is TGTGCCAGCAGTTCCGGATACGAGCAGTACTTC.